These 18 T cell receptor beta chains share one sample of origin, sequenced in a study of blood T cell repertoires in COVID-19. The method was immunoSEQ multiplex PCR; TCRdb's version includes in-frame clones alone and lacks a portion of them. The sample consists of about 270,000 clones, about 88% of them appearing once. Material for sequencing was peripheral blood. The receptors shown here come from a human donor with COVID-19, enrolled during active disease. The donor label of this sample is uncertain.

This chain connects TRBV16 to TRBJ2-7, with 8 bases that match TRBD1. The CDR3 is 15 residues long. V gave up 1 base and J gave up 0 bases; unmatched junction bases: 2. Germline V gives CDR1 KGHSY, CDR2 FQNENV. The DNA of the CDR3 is TGTGCCAGCAGCCAATTCGGACAGGGCTCCTACGAGCAGTACTTC. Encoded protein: CASSQFGQGSYEQYF.

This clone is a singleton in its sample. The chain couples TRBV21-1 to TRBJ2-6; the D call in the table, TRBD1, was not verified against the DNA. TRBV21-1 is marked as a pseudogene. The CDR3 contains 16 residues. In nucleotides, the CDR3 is TGTGCCAGCAGCAACGGGACACGTATGGGGGCCAACGTCCTGACTTTC. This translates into CASSNGTRMGANVLTF.

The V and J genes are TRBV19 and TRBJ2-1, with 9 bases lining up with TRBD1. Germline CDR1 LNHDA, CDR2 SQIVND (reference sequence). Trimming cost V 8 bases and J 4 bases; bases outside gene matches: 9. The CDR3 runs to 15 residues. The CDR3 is CASLESGQGYNEQFF. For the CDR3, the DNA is TGTGCCAGTTTGGAATCGGGACAGGGATACAATGAGCAGTTCTTC. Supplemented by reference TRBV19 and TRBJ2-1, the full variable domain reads DGGITQSPKYLFRKEGQNVTLSCEQNLNHDAMYWYRQDPGQGLRLIYYSQIVNDFQKGDIAEGYSVSREKKESFPLTVTSAQKNPTAFYLCASLESGQGYNEQFFGPGTRLTVL.

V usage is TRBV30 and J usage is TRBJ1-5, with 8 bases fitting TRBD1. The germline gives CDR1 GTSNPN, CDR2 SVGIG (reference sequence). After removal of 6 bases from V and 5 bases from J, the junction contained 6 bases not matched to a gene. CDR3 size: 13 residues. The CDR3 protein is CACDRGKDQPQHF. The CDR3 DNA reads TGTGCCTGTGACAGGGGAAAAGATCAGCCCCAGCATTTT.

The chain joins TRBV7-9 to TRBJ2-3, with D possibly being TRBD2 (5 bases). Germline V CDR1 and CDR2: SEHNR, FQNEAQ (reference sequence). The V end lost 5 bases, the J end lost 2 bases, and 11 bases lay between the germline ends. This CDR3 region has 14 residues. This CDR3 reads CASSPSDSTDTQYF. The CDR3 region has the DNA TGTGCCAGCAGCCCCTCGGACTCCACAGATACGCAGTATTTT. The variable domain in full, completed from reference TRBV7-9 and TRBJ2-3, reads DTGVSQNPRHKITKRGQNVTFRCDPISEHNRLYWYRQTLGQGPEFLTYFQNEAQLEKSRLLSDRFSAERPKGSFSTLEIQRTEQGDSAMYLCASSPSDSTDTQYFGPGTRLTVL.

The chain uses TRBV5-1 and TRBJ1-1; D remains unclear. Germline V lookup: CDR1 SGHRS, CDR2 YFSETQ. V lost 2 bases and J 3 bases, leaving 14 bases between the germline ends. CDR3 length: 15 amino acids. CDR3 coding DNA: TGCGCCAGCAGCTTAAACCAAGAGAGTTACACTGAAGCTTTCTTT. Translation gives CASSLNQESYTEAFF.

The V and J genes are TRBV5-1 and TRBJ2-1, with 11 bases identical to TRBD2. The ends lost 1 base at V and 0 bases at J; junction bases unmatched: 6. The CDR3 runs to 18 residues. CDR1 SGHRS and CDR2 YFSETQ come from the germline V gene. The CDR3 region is CASSLMSSGGSSYNEQFF. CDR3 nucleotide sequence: TGCGCCAGCAGCTTGATGTCTAGCGGGGGGAGCTCCTACAATGAGCAGTTCTTC.

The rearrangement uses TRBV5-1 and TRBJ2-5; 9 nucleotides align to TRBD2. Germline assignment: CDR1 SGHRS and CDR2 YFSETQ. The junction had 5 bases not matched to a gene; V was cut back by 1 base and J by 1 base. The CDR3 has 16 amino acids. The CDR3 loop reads CASSLFGAGGQETQYF. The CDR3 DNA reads TGCGCCAGCAGCTTGTTTGGAGCGGGAGGCCAAGAGACCCAGTACTTC.

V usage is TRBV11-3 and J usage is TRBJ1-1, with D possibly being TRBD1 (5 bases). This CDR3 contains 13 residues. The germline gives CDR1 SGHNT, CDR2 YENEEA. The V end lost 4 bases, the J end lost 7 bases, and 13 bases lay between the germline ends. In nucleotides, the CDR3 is TGTGCCAGCAGCTCCACGGCGCAGGGTGAAGCTTTCTTT. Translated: CASSSTAQGEAFF.

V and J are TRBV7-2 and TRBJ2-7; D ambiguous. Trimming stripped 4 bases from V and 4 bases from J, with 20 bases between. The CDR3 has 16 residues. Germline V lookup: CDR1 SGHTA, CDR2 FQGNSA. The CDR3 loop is CASSSLTGYPLYEQYF. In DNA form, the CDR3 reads TGTGCCAGCAGCTCCCTCACCGGTTATCCCCTATACGAGCAGTACTTC.

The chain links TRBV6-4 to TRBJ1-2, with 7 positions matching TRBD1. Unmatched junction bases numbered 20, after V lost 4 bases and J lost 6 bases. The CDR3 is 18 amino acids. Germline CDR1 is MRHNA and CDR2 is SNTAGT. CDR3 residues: CASSAFFGTAQPPDGYTF. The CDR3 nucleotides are TGTGCCAGCAGTGCCTTTTTTGGGACAGCACAACCCCCGGATGGCTACACCTTC.

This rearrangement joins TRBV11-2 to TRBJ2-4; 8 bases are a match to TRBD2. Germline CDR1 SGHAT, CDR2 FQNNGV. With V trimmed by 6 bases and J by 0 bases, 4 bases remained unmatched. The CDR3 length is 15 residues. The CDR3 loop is CASRPAGVAKNIQYF. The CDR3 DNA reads TGTGCCAGCAGACCAGCGGGAGTAGCCAAAAACATTCAGTACTTC. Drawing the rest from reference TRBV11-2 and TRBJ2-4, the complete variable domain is EAGVAQSPRYKIIEKRQSVAFWCNPISGHATLYWYQQILGQGPKLLIQFQNNGVVDDSQLPKDRFSAERLKGVDSTLKIQPAKLEDSAVYLCASRPAGVAKNIQYFGAGTRLSVL.

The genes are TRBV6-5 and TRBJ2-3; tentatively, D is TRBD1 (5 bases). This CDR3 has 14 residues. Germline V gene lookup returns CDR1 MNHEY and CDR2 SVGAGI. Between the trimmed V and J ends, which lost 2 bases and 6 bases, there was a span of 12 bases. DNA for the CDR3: TGTGCCAGCAGTTACGGCTTGGGGCCGGATACGCAGTATTTT. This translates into CASSYGLGPDTQYF.

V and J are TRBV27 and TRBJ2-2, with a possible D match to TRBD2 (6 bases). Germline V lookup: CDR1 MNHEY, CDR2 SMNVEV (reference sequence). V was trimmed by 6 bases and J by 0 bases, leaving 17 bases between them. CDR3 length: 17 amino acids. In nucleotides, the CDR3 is TGTGCCAGCAGGGAAGGGGCGGGGATAGCGAACACCGGGGAGCTGTTTTTT. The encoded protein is CASREGAGIANTGELFF.

CDR3 DNA sequence: TGCGCCAGCAGCTTGGGCGGGACTAGCGTCGGGGAGCAGTACTTC. Protein product: CASSLGGTSVGEQYF. V is TRBV5-1 and J is TRBJ2-7; 10 bases fit TRBD2. Germline assignment: CDR1 SGHRS and CDR2 YFSETQ. The CDR3 covers 15 residues. After removal of 0 bases from V and 7 bases from J, the junction contained 7 bases not matched to a gene.

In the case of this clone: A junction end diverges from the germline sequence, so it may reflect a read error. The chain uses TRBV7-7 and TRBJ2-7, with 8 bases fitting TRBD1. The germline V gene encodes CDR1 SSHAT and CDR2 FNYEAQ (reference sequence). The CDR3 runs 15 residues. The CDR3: CASSPFGQGVYEQYF. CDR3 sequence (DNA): TGTGCTAGCAGCCCTTTCGGACAGGGCGTTTACGAGCAGTACTTC.

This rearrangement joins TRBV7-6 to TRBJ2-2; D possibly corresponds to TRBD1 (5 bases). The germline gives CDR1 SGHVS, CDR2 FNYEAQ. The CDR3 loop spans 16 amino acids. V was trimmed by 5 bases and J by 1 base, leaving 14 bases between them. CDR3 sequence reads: CASSTPDTKNTGELFF. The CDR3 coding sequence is TGTGCCAGCAGCACGCCGGACACAAAGAACACCGGGGAGCTGTTTTTT.

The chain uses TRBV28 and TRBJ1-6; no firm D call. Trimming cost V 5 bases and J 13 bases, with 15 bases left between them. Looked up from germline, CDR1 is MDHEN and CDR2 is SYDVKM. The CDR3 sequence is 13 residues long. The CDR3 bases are TGTGCCAGCAGTAAACCGGGTCTCGGTCCCCTCCACTTT. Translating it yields CASSKPGLGPLHF.